Sequencing of this TCR beta chain was carried out in a study of graft-versus-host responses after intestinal transplantation. The germline gives CDR1 SGDLS, CDR2 YYNGEE. Trimming left V 0 bases short and J 5 bases short, with 10 bases between. The length of the CDR3 is 14 residues. Remarks on this clone: The antigen is unknown.

The table came from immunoSEQ multiplex PCR; TCRdb's copy has only in-frame clones and leaves some out. The sample lists around 70,000 clones, 89% occurring once. J is TRBJ2-3 and V is TRBV9, with D unresolved. The specimen was unstimulated CD8+ T cells sorted from spleen or lymph node cells, collected before intestinal transplant. This sequence was found in a human donor who received an intestinal transplant. The CDR3 DNA is TGTGCCAGCAGCGTAGACCTCGGTGAAGATACGCAGTATTTT. As protein: CASSVDLGEDTQYF.